The T cell receptor beta chain under discussion was sequenced for a study of blood T cells in healthy people across ages (dated by TCRdb to about 2015). Regarding the complete study: In model experiments, template switching captured about one uniquely barcoded TCR beta cDNA molecule for every two T cells. To avoid experimental bias, donors of different ages were spread randomly across the sequencing lanes. Four age groups were formed from the donors: young (average about 17 years), middle-aged (just under 40), aged (over 55) and long-lived (approximately 80). Two additional independent replicas of 1 million unique cDNA reads from the same blood draw were analyzed for two donors (one aged 18 to 30 and one aged 80 or older). The study measured age-related changes in TCR beta repertoire diversity using deep sequencing normalized with unique cDNA molecular identifiers.

To note about this clonotype: No cognate antigen has been identified for it. Base qualities are not provided; no much larger clone lies one nucleotide away.

The donors were around 39 Caucasian individuals from Russia, aged roughly 6 to 100 years, who were systemically healthy. Each donor gave 8 to 10 milliliters of peripheral blood, collected into EDTA-treated Vacutainer tubes. Ficoll-Paque density-gradient centrifugation was used to isolate PBMCs, with at least 7 million per sample. Trizol reagent was used to extract total RNA from PBMCs, with at least 5.5 micrograms per sample. The percentages of naive CD45RAhigh/CD27high T cells were determined by flow cytometry on a PBMC aliquot from every donor. Clipping removes 6 bases from V and 0 bases from J, with 2 as the unmatched junction base count. CDR1 and CDR2, per the germline V gene, are SGHRS and YFSETQ. From the cysteine up to the phenylalanine, the CDR3 has a length of 13 residues. Of the read, only the CDR3 DNA is kept; its 39 bases are in frame from base 1. Findings and caveats that apply to the study as a whole: Bulk unsorted PBMC profiling prevented conclusive comparison of naive and antigen-experienced compartments. Estimates of total diversity from one million sequenced T cells were regarded as lower bounds and underestimates. Because the CMV infection status of the donors was unknown, age-related changes in expanded clonotypes may potentially have been confounded. Observed TCR beta diversity per million T cells fell roughly linearly with age, and a significant reduction was already apparent by age roughly 41. There was a strong correlation between observed TCR beta diversity and the percentage of naive T cells measured by flow cytometry. Compared with the aged group, more naive CD4+ T cells, fewer expanded clones and increased TCR diversity were shown by the long-lived group, suggesting age selection.

To prepare the library, 5' RACE was applied. TCRdb records Illumina HiSeq 2500 as the sequencer. A second PCR of roughly 7 to 11 cycles was performed with a sample-barcoded 5' primer and a J-beta primer mix. A unique molecular identifier was introduced onto each TCR beta cDNA molecule by a template-switch 5' adaptor carrying 12 random nucleotides. At least 2.5 million CDR3-containing paired-end reads were obtained from each sample. All of the RNA was converted into first-strand cDNA using the Mint cDNA synthesis kit, with a TRBC-specific oligonucleotide serving as the primer. Following uracil-DNA glycosylase treatment, a first 18-cycle PCR with universal primers M1SS and BC2_uni_R was performed on all cDNA. The study's own analysis went as follows. Normalization of each sample was performed by random selection of 1 million high-quality reads, each carrying a distinct molecular identifier. Reads with shared molecular identifiers were discarded instead of being binned into consensus sequences. MiTCR, set to a Q25 quality threshold and the strictest error-elimination algorithm, was used for CDR3 identification, clonotype clustering and error correction. A nonparametric unseen species model with Euler transformation was used to estimate a lower bound on total TCR beta diversity. TCRdb handled the public reads itself, with Q25 trimming in fastp and clone calling in MiXCR, and kept productive beta chains. Each CDR3 protein appears once, grouped with its most common genes and DNA. Clone size and V and J calls follow TCRdb, not the original study. A total of just over 1 million distinct CDR3 sequences appear in this sample, around 45% of them only once. The top ten clonotypes cover approximately 17% of the sample.

The chain is assembled from TRBV5-1 and TRBJ2-5; 7 bases in between match TRBD2. The sequencing sample was made of blood. The receptor's source is a woman aged 60-75 years in good health. The CDR3 amino acid sequence is: CASTLANQETQYF. At the DNA level, the sequence is TGCGCCAGCACACTAGCGAACCAAGAGACCCAGTACTTC.